The entry that follows covers one T cell receptor (beta chain) sequence. No antigen is known for it. Profiled with immunoSEQ multiplex PCR; TCRdb holds only in-frame clones, not every one. This table has some 20,000 clones, around 83% appearing once. The data derive from a study of T cells in narcolepsy. Study-level information: Healthy controls were enrolled alongside patients with narcolepsy type 1 or type 2. Broader study findings: Comparing one patient's CSF and blood CD4+ clonotypes highlighted HCRT- and TRIB2-specific autoreactive clonotypes. Reportedly, autoreactive clonotypes were serially detected in patients' blood but not controls'. Autoreactive clone sequences were missing from some blood memory CD4+ repertoires.

CDR1 MDHEN and CDR2 SYDVKM come from the germline V gene. V gave up 2 bases and J gave up 1 base, with 5 bases separating them. The CDR3 contains 13 residues. This clonotype was sampled from a human donor in good health. The chain recombines TRBV28 with TRBJ1-1; D is unresolved. Material for sequencing was memory (CD45RA-) CD4+ T cells from blood. CDR3 protein: CASSLGQNTEAFF. CDR3 bases: TGTGCCAGCAGTTTAGGGCAGAACACTGAAGCTTTCTTT.